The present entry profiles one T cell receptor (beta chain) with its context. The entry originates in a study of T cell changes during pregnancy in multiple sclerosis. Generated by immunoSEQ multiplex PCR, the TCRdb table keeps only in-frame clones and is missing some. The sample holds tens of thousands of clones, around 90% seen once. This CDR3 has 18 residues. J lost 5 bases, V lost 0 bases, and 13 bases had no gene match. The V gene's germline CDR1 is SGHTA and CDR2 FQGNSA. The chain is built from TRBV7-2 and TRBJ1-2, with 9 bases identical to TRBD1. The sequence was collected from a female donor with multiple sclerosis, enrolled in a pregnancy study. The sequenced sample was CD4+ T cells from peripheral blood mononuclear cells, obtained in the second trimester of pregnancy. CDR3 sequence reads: CASSLALGTGILRYGYTF. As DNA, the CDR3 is TGTGCCAGCAGCTTAGCCCTCGGGACAGGGATACTTAGATATGGCTACACCTTC. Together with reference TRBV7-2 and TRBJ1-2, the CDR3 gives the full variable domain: GAGVSQSPSNKVTEKGKDVELRCDPISGHTALYWYRQSLGQGLEFLIYFQGNSAPDKSGLPSDRFSAERTGGSVSTLTIQRTQQEDSAVYLCASSLALGTGILRYGYTFGSGTRLTVV.